This TCR beta chain was sequenced during a study of T-cell memory formation after mild COVID-19. The authors produced TCR alpha and TCR beta cDNA libraries with sample barcodes and UMIs by 5'RACE using constant-segment primers. From the 5' RACE reads, TCRdb called clonotypes with MiXCR, one entry per CDR3 protein. This table holds 450,000 to 650,000 distinct CDR3 sequences, around 20% found once. About this clonotype itself: Its antigen remains unknown.

General study points: Later expanders leaned CD4+, whereas clones that contracted between day 15 and 85 were balanced CD4/CD8. CD4+ contracting clones were found mainly in CM and EM, and CD8+ ones in EMRA.

The germline gives CDR1 KGHSH, CDR2 LQKENI. Trimming left V 6 bases short and J 7 bases short, with 13 bases between. The CDR3 extends over 12 amino acids. The receptor was isolated from an adult woman who had mild COVID-19 (a few samples of this study predate the infection). Cell type and time point are not known. The chain uses TRBV18 and TRBJ2-7; D is unclear. Sequencing was carried out using PBMCs or a T cell subset sorted from them (not recorded which). The CDR3 nucleotides are TGTGCCAGCTCTCCGGAACGGCGGGAGCAGTACTTC. This codes for CASSPERREQYF. Full variable domain (missing parts from reference TRBV18 and TRBJ2-7): NAGVMQNPRHLVRRRGQEARLRCSPMKGHSHVYWYRQLPEEGLKFMVYLQKENIIDESGMPKERFSAEFPKEGPSILRIQQVVRGDSAAYFCASSPERREQYFGPGTRLTVT.